These 18 T cell receptor beta chains came from one sample sequenced in a study of shared clonotypes between healthy human individuals. Clones were read by immunoSEQ multiplex PCR, and TCRdb kept only the in-frame ones, dropping some. The data contain some 2.1 million clones, 85% to 95% of them seen just once; the ten biggest clones take up roughly 0.13%. Sequences were obtained from naive CD4+ T cells sorted from blood. Subset meaning: CD45RA+ positively selected. The receptors come from a young man in good health.

The chain links TRBV28 to TRBJ1-6; D gene uncertain. Per germline, CDR1 MDHEN and CDR2 SYDVKM. The CDR3 covers 11 residues. The V gene lost 6 bases and the J gene lost 9 bases, with 6 bases spanning the gap. Here the CDR3 reads CASRRVSPLHF. The CDR3 bases are TGTGCCAGCAGGAGGGTTTCACCCCTCCACTTT.

The J gene is TRBJ2-5, the V gene TRBV7-9; D could derive from TRBD1 or TRBD2 (5 bases each). The CDR3 spans 14 residues. Germline assignment: CDR1 SEHNR and CDR2 FQNEAQ (reference sequence). With 4 bases removed from V and 5 bases from J, the gap between germline ends came to 14 bases. CDR3 sequence reads: CASSSSGTFETQYF. For the CDR3, the DNA is TGTGCCAGCAGCTCCTCCGGGACCTTCGAGACCCAGTACTTC.

V is TRBV7-2 and J is TRBJ2-7, with D tentatively TRBD2 (6 bases). Germline V gene sequence: CDR1 SGHTA, CDR2 FQGNSA. The CDR3 totals 13 residues. Trimming took 5 bases from V and 3 from J, leaving 11 bases between them. The chain's CDR3 is CASSPGLHYEQYF. The CDR3 region has the DNA TGTGCCAGCAGCCCGGGACTCCACTACGAGCAGTACTTC.

Turning to this clone: This sample includes further DNA sequences coding for the same CDR3. This chain joins TRBV2 and TRBJ2-2, with D uncertain. The germline V gene encodes CDR1 SNHLY and CDR2 FYNNEI. The ends were cut back, 4 bases at V and 1 base at J, with 4 bases in the middle. The CDR3 covers 13 residues. The CDR3 DNA is TGTGCCAGCAGTGTACAGAACACCGGGGAGCTGTTTTTT. Its translation: CASSVQNTGELFF. The variable domain in full, completed from reference TRBV2 and TRBJ2-2, reads EPEVTQTPSHQVTQMGQEVILRCVPISNHLYFYWYRQILGQKVEFLVSFYNNEISEKSEIFDDQFSVERPDGSNFTLKIRSTKLEDSAMYFCASSVQNTGELFFGEGSRLTVL.

This sequence joins TRBV7-9 and TRBJ1-4; TRBD1 might be the D (6 bases). V lost 6 bases and J lost 6, with 17 bases in between. Germline loops: CDR1 SEHNR, CDR2 FQNEAQ (reference sequence). The CDR3 runs 15 residues. In DNA form, the CDR3 reads TGTGCCAGCAGATCCAGTACAGGGCGGTATGAAAAACTGTTTTTT. Its protein is CASRSSTGRYEKLFF.

This rearrangement joins TRBV5-1 to TRBJ2-2; 8 bases agree with TRBD1. The CDR3 sequence is 17 residues long. The ends lost 0 bases at V and 6 bases at J; junction bases unmatched: 10. Germline V gene lookup returns CDR1 SGHRS and CDR2 YFSETQ. The CDR3 region is CASSLGGSGGKSGELFF. CDR3 bases: TGCGCCAGCAGCTTGGGAGGTTCAGGGGGCAAATCCGGGGAGCTGTTTTTT. Full variable domain (missing parts from reference TRBV5-1 and TRBJ2-2): KAGVTQTPRYLIKTRGQQVTLSCSPISGHRSVSWYQQTPGQGLQFLFEYFSETQRNKGNFPGRFSGRQFSNSRSEMNVSTLELGDSALYLCASSLGGSGGKSGELFFGEGSRLTVL.

The V call is TRBV5-4, the J call TRBJ2-3, with D maybe TRBD2 (5 bases). The V gene's germline CDR1 is SGHNT and CDR2 YYREEE (reference sequence). V shed 1 base and J shed 1 base, with 10 bases lying between them. CDR3 length equals 15 residues. The CDR3 region has the DNA TGTGCCAGCAGCTTGTGGGAGATCGGCACAGATACGCAGTATTTT. Its protein product is CASSLWEIGTDTQYF. Variable domain in full (rest from reference TRBV5-4 and TRBJ2-3): ETGVTQSPTHLIKTRGQQVTLRCSSQSGHNTVSWYQQALGQGPQFIFQYYREEENGRGNFPPRFSGLQFPNYSSELNVNALELDDSALYLCASSLWEIGTDTQYFGPGTRLTVL.

J is TRBJ1-1 and V is TRBV5-1, with TRBD1 matching 7 bases. J gave up 0 bases and V 3 bases, and 2 bases lay outside the gene matches. The CDR3 has 14 residues. CDR1 and CDR2 (germline): SGHRS, YFSETQ. The CDR3 region is CASSWDRLNTEAFF. CDR3 bases: TGCGCCAGCAGCTGGGACAGACTGAACACTGAAGCTTTCTTT.

Remarks on this clone: The identical CDR3 is also encoded by other nucleotide sequences in the sample. The gene calls are TRBV6-5 and TRBJ1-1; 7 bases are a match to TRBD1. The CDR3 consists of 13 residues. Losses at the gene ends were 5 bases for V and 3 bases for J; bases not matched to a gene: 3. Germline V gene data show CDR1 as MNHEY and CDR2 as SVGAGI. This CDR3 is CASSRGGDTEAFF. The CDR3, as DNA: TGTGCCAGCAGTCGAGGGGGCGACACTGAAGCTTTCTTT.

V and J are TRBV27 and TRBJ2-7; TRBD2 matches at 7 bases. J gave up 6 bases and V 8 bases, and 4 bases lay outside the gene matches. This CDR3 spans 11 amino acids. Germline lookup yields CDR1 MNHEY and CDR2 SMNVEV (reference sequence). For the CDR3, the DNA is TGTGCCAGCGCCTGGGGGGGCGAGCAGTACTTC. Residues: CASAWGGEQYF.

The chain uses TRBV18 and TRBJ1-5; TRBD1 matches 8 bases. V dropped 3 bases and J dropped 6; count of bases not matched to a gene: 7. The CDR3 consists of 15 residues. Germline values: CDR1 KGHSH, CDR2 LQKENI. The CDR3 sequence: CASSPGTGVRQPQHF. The CDR3 bases are TGTGCCAGCTCACCCGGGACAGGAGTACGTCAGCCCCAGCATTTT.

This clone has just one count. The rearrangement joins TRBV30 to TRBJ2-5; TRBD1 matches 9 bases. With V trimmed by 0 bases and J by 5 bases, 7 bases remained unmatched. CDR1 is GTSNPN, CDR2 SVGIG, per germline (reference sequence). CDR3 length: 15 residues. CDR3 residues: CAWSVAGTGSETQYF. The CDR3, as DNA: TGTGCCTGGAGTGTAGCCGGGACAGGGTCCGAGACCCAGTACTTC.

The chain has TRBV6-5 and TRBJ1-3; 7 positions agree with TRBD1. Germline-derived CDR1 and CDR2 are MNHEY and SVGAGI. This CDR3 is 14 amino acids long. Trimming took 4 bases from V and 3 from J; bases not matched to a gene: 3. The CDR3 spells CASSLDRNGNTIYF. In DNA form, the CDR3 reads TGTGCCAGCAGTTTGGACAGGAATGGAAACACCATATATTTT.

V usage is TRBV19 and J usage is TRBJ2-2, with D hard to call. Germline CDR1 LNHDA, CDR2 SQIVND (reference sequence). The germline V and J ends were trimmed by 2 bases and 3 bases, with 13 bases remaining between them. This CDR3 region has 16 residues. CDR3 region: CASSIIRRAYTGELFF. The CDR3 DNA is TGTGCCAGTAGTATAATACGGAGAGCCTACACCGGGGAGCTGTTTTTT. Supplemented by reference TRBV19 and TRBJ2-2, the full variable domain reads DGGITQSPKYLFRKEGQNVTLSCEQNLNHDAMYWYRQDPGQGLRLIYYSQIVNDFQKGDIAEGYSVSREKKESFPLTVTSAQKNPTAFYLCASSIIRRAYTGELFFGEGSRLTVL.

The V gene is TRBV5-6, the J gene TRBJ2-4, with unresolved D. Looked up from germline, CDR1 is SGHDT and CDR2 is YYEEEE. The CDR3 is 14 residues long. Trimming removed 6 bases at V and 3 bases at J, with 13 bases between. As DNA, the CDR3 is TGTGCCAGCAACGACATCGCGGACAAAAACATTCAGTACTTC. Its translation is CASNDIADKNIQYF.

The genes are TRBV28 and TRBJ1-4; TRBD1 agrees at 7 bases. Per the germline V gene, CDR1 is MDHEN and CDR2 is SYDVKM. The V and J ends lost 4 bases and 11 bases, in that order; junction bases with no gene match: 10. The CDR3 has 14 amino acids. The CDR3 loop is CASSSGTDPIKLFF. The CDR3 DNA reads as TGTGCCAGCAGTTCCGGGACAGATCCCATCAAACTGTTTTTT. The full variable domain, with the rest looked up from reference TRBV28 and TRBJ1-4, is DVKVTQSSRYLVKRTGEKVFLECVQDMDHENMFWYRQDPGLGLRLIYFSYDVKMKEKGDIPEGYSVSREKKERFSLILESASTNQTSMYLCASSSGTDPIKLFFGSGTQLSVL.

The V call is TRBV7-2, the J call TRBJ2-7; 11 bases are shared with TRBD1. CDR3 length: 15 amino acids. Germline CDR1 is SGHTA and CDR2 is FQGNSA. Trimming cost V 1 base and J 4 bases; bases outside gene matches: 3. CDR3 in DNA: TGTGCCAGCAGCTTAGGGGACAGGGGGTATTACGAGCAGTACTTC. It translates to CASSLGDRGYYEQYF.

The rearrangement joins TRBV5-1 to TRBJ2-7; 7 bases map to TRBD1. This CDR3 contains 14 residues. Germline V gene sequence: CDR1 SGHRS, CDR2 YFSETQ. J was trimmed by 5 bases and V by 1 base; bases with no gene match: 6. In nucleotides, the CDR3 is TGCGCCAGCAGCTTGACAGGGGAGTACGACGAGCAGTACTTC. Its translation: CASSLTGEYDEQYF.